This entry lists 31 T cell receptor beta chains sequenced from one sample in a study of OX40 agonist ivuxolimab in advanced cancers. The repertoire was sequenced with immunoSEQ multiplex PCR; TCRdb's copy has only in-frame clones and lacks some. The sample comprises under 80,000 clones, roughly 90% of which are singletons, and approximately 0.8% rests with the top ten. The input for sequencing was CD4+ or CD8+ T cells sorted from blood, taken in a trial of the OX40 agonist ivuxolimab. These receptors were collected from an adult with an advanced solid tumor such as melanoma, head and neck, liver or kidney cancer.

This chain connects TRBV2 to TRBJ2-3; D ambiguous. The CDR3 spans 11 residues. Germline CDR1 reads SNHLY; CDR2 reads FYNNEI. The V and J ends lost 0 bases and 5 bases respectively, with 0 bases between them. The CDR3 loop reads CASSEADTQYF. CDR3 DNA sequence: TGTGCCAGCAGTGAAGCAGATACGCAGTATTTT.

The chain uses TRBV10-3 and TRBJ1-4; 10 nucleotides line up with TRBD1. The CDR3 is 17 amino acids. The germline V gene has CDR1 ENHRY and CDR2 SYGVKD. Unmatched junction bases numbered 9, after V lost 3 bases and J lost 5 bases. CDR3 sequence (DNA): TGTGCCATCAGTGAAAGCCGGGACAGGGGAAAGAATGAAAAACTGTTTTTT. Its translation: CAISESRDRGKNEKLFF.

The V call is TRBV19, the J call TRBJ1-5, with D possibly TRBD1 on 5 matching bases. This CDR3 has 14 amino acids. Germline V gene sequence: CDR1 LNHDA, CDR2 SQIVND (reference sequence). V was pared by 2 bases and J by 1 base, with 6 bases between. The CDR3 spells CASSIWGSNQPQHF. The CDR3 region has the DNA TGTGCCAGTAGTATATGGGGCAGCAATCAGCCCCAGCATTTT.

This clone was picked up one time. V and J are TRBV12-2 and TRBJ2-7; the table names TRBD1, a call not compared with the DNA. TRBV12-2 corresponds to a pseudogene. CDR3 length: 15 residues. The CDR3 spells CASRLRPPGIYEQYF. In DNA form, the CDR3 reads TGTGCAAGTCGCTTAAGGCCCCCAGGGATTTACGAGCAGTACTTC.

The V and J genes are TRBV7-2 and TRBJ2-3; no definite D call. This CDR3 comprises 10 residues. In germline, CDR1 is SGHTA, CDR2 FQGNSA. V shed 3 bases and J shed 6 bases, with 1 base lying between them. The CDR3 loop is CASSFDTQYF. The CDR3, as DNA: TGTGCCAGCAGCTTTGATACGCAGTATTTT.

As DNA, the CDR3 is TGTGCCAGTAGTCCGAGCCGGACAGGCCAAGAGACCCAGTACTTC. As protein: CASSPSRTGQETQYF. The V gene is TRBV19, the J gene TRBJ2-5; 7 bases are shared with TRBD1. The CDR3 is made up of 15 amino acids. Looked up from germline, CDR1 is LNHDA and CDR2 is SQIVND (reference sequence). The J segment lost 1 base and the V segment lost 5 bases, leaving 7 bases of the junction unmatched.

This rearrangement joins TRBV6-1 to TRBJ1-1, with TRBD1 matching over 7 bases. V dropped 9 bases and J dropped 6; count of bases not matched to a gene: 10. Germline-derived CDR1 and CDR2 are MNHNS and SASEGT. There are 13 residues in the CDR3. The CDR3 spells CASYRGTGAEAFF. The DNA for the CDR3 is TGTGCCAGTTACAGGGGTACCGGGGCTGAAGCTTTCTTT.

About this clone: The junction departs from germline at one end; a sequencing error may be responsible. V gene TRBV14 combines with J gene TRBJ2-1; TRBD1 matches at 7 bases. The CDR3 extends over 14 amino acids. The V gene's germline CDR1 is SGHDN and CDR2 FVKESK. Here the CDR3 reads CASSPRTGYTEQFF. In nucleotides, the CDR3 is TGTGCCAGCAGCCCCCGGACAGGCTACACTGAGCAGTTCTTC.

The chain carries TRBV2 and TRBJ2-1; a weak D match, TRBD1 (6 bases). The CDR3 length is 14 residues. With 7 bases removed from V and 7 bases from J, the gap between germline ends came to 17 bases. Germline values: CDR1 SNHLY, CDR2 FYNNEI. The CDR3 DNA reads TGTGCCAGCATAATCGAACAGGGCGATAATGAGCAGTTCTTC. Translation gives CASIIEQGDNEQFF.

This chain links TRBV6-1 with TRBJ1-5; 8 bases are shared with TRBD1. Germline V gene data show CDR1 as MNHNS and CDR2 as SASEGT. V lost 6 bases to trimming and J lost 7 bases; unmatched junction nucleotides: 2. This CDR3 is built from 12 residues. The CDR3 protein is CASRTGDQPQHF. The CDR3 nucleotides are TGTGCCAGCAGGACAGGGGACCAGCCCCAGCATTTT.

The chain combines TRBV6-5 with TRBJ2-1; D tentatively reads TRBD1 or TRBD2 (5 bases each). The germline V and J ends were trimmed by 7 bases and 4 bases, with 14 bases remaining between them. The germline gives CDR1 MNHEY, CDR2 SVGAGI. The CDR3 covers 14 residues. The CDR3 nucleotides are TGTGCCAGCACCCCCCGTGGGGGTTACAATGAGCAGTTCTTC. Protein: CASTPRGGYNEQFF.

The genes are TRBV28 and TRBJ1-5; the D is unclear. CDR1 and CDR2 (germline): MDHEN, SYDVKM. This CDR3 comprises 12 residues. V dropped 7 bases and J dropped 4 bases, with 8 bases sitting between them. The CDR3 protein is CASMTPNQPQHF. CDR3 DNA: TGTGCCAGCATGACCCCGAATCAGCCCCAGCATTTT.

Here the CDR3 reads CASSIDYSSNQPQHF. CDR3 sequence (DNA): TGTGCCAGTAGTATAGATTACAGTAGCAATCAGCCCCAGCATTTT. J is TRBJ1-5 and V is TRBV19; D gene unclear. CDR1 and CDR2 from the germline V gene are LNHDA and SQIVND (reference sequence). Trimming cost V 0 bases and J 0 bases, with 6 bases left between them. This CDR3 is 15 amino acids long.

The CDR3 loop is CASSTSRGIHEQYF. The DNA for the CDR3 is TGTGCCAGCAGCACCTCCCGAGGGATCCACGAGCAGTACTTC. The V and J genes are TRBV11-2 and TRBJ2-7; D is possibly TRBD2 (5 bases). Germline CDR1 and CDR2: SGHAT and FQNNGV. The CDR3 runs to 14 residues. Trimming cost V 5 bases and J 5 bases, with 16 bases left between them.

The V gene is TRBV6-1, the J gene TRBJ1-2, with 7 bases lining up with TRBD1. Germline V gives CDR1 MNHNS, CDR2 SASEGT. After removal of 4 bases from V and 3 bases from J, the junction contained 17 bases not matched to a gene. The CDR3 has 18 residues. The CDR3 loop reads CASSADRITRRGHYGYTF. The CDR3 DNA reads TGTGCCAGCAGTGCGGACAGGATAACTCGAAGGGGTCACTATGGCTACACCTTC.

DNA for the CDR3: TGTGCCTGGAGTGTACGTAACACGTATAGCAATCAGCCCCAGCATTTT. Encoded protein: CAWSVRNTYSNQPQHF. The chain employs TRBV30 and TRBJ1-5; D gene uncertain. Trimming took 0 bases from V and 0 from J, leaving 12 bases between them. The germline V gene encodes CDR1 GTSNPN and CDR2 SVGIG (reference sequence). The CDR3 has 16 amino acids.

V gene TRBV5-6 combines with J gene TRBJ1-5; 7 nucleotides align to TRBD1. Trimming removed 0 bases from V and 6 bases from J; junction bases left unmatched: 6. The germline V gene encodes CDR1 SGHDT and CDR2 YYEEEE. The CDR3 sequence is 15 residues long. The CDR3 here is CASSLGQGHSQPQHF. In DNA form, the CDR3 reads TGTGCCAGCAGCTTGGGACAGGGTCATTCTCAGCCCCAGCATTTT. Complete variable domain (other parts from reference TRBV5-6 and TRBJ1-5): DAGVTQSPTHLIKTRGQQVTLRCSPKSGHDTVSWYQQALGQGPQFIFQYYEEEERQRGNFPDRFSGHQFPNYSSELNVNALLLGDSALYLCASSLGQGHSQPQHFGDGTRLSIL.

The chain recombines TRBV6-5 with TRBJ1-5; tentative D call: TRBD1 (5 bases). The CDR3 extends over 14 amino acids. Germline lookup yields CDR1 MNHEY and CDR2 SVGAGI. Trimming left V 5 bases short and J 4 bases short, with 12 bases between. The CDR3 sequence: CASSAAGYNQPQHF. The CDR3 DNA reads TGTGCCAGCAGTGCGGCAGGGTATAATCAGCCCCAGCATTTT.

CDR3 nucleotides: TGTGCCAGCTCACCAGCAGGGTGGGAGTATGGCTACACCTTC. Translation gives CASSPAGWEYGYTF. The chain combines TRBV18 with TRBJ1-2, with a tentative D call TRBD1 (5 bases). Germline-derived CDR1 and CDR2 are KGHSH and LQKENI. V was pared by 2 bases and J by 5 bases, with 12 bases between. The CDR3 extends over 14 amino acids.

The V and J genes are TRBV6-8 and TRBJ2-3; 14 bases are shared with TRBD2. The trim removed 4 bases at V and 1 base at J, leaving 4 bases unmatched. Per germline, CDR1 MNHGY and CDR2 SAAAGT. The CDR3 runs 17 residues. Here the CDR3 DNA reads TGTGCCAGCAGTTTGACTAGCGGGGGGGACGGCACAGATACGCAGTATTTT. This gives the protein CASSLTSGGDGTDTQYF.

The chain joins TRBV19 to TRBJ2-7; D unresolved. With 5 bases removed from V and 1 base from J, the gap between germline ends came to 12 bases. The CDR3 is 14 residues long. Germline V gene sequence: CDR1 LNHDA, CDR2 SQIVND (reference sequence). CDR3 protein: CASSVGLGSYEQYF. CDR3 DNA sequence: TGTGCCAGTAGTGTAGGGTTGGGGTCCTACGAGCAGTACTTC.

CDR3 residues: CASSTHSGTSGRKDTQYF. The CDR3 DNA reads as TGTGCCAGCAGCACACACTCCGGGACTAGCGGGAGGAAAGATACGCAGTATTTT. The chain joins TRBV7-8 to TRBJ2-3; the match to TRBD2 covers 15 bases. This CDR3 contains 18 residues. Germline-derived CDR1 and CDR2 are SGHVS and FQNEAQ. Trimming cost V 5 bases and J 5 bases; bases outside gene matches: 11.

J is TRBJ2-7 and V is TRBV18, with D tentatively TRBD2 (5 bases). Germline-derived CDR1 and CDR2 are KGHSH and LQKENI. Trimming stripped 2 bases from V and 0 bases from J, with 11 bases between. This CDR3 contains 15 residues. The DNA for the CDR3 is TGTGCCAGCTCACCATTCGACACTAGCTCCTACGAGCAGTACTTC. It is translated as CASSPFDTSSYEQYF.

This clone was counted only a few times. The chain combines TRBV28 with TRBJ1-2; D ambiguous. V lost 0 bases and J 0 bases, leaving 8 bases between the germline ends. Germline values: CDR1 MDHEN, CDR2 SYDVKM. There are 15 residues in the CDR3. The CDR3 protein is CASSLWSGPNYGYTF. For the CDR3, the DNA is TGTGCCAGCAGTTTATGGTCCGGCCCTAACTATGGCTACACCTTC.

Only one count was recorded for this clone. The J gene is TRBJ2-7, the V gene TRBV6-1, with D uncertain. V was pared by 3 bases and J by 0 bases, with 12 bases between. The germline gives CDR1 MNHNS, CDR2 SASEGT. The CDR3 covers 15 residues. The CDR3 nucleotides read TGTGCCAGCAGTGACAGACCCATAAGCTCCTACGAGCAGTACTTC. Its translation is CASSDRPISSYEQYF.

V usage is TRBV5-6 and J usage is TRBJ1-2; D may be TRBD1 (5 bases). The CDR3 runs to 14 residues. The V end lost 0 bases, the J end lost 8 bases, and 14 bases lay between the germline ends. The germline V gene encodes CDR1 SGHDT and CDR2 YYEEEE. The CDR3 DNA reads TGTGCCAGCAGCTTGGTGGCCGGGGGGAGAGGCTACACCTTC. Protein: CASSLVAGGRGYTF.

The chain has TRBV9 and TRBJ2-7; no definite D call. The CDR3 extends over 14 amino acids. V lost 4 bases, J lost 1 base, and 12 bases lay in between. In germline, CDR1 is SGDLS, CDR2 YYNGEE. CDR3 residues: CASSPSGTSYEQYF. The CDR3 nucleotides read TGTGCCAGCAGCCCCTCGGGCACTTCCTACGAGCAGTACTTC.

The CDR3 protein is CASSLTGLYTGELFF. For the CDR3, the DNA is TGTGCCAGCAGCTTAACAGGGCTCTACACCGGGGAGCTGTTTTTT. The chain carries TRBV7-3 and TRBJ2-2, with D unresolved. The CDR3 runs to 15 residues. Germline CDR1 is SGHTA and CDR2 is FQGTGA. V was trimmed by 0 bases and J by 3 bases, leaving 8 bases between them.

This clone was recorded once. The DNA of the CDR3 is TGTGCCAGCGGACTAGTCGGGTCCCCGAGCTCCTACGAGCAGTACTTC. This sequence encodes CASGLVGSPSSYEQYF. V is TRBV25-1 and J is TRBJ2-7, with TRBD2 identical over 7 bases. Trimming took 8 bases from V and 0 from J; bases not matched to a gene: 13. The germline V gene encodes CDR1 MGHDK and CDR2 SYGVNS. The CDR3 loop spans 16 amino acids.

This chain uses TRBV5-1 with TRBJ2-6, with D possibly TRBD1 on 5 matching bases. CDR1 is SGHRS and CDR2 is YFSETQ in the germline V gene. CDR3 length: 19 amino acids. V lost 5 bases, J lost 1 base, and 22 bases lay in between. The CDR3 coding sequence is TGCGCCAGCAGGGGGCACAGTGGTGCAGGGTCTTCTGGGGCCAACGTCCTGACTTTC. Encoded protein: CASRGHSGAGSSGANVLTF.

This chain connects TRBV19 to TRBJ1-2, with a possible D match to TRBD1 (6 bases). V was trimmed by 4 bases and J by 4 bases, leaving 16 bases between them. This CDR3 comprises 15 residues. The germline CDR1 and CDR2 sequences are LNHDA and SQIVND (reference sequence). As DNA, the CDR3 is TGTGCCAGTAGTACGACACAGGGTTGGGGCTATGGCTACACCTTC. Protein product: CASSTTQGWGYGYTF.